This T cell receptor (beta chain) derives from a study of blood T cells in healthy people across ages. General study results and limits: Estimates of diversity drawn from one million T cells were considered underestimates. Whereas aged donors had fewer naive CD4+ cells, long-lived donors had more of them and higher diversity.

In this sample, this clonotype turned up many times. Its antigen remains unknown. Together with a sample-barcoded 5' primer, a J-beta primer mix was included in a second PCR lasting roughly 6 to 12 cycles. TCRdb used MiXCR to reprocess the 5' RACE reads, holding one entry per CDR3 protein. The sample shows hundreds of thousands of distinct CDR3 sequences, more than 25% of them seen only once. V lost 0 bases to trimming and J lost 3 bases; unmatched junction nucleotides: 7. Per germline, CDR1 SGHTA and CDR2 FQGNSA. This CDR3 has 17 amino acids. Peripheral blood from each donor was collected in a volume of approximately 9.2 milliliters. PBMCs, at least 6.5 million per sample, were isolated.

This receptor was taken from a woman older than 75 in good health. The chain joins TRBV7-2 to TRBJ2-5; 10 bases fit TRBD2. Sample: blood. The chain's CDR3 is CASSLASPGLAKETQYF. CDR3 sequence (DNA): TGTGCCAGCAGCTTAGCCAGTCCGGGACTAGCGAAAGAGACCCAGTACTTC.